This T cell receptor beta chain was recovered during a study of blood T cell repertoires in COVID-19. Whole-study context: Samples representing acute and convalescent COVID-19 were sourced from the United States, Italy and Spain. The cDNA or gDNA used as material had been derived from T cells, B-cell-depleted T cells, or PBMCs.

Original handling: Reference gene primers were amplified, and this amplification served to estimate nucleated cell counts. Profiling relied on immunoSEQ multiplex PCR, and the TCRdb table lists in-frame clones only, not all of them. The DNA was the basis for D and trimming; V, J and clone size are from that table. The table has about 170,000 clones, over 90% seen once; the top ten hold approximately 0.5%. CDR3 length: 14 residues. The ends were cut back, 4 bases at V and 4 bases at J, with 15 bases in the middle. The germline CDR1 and CDR2 sequences are SGHRS and YFSETQ. The specimen was peripheral blood. The V and J genes are TRBV5-1 and TRBJ2-7; maybe TRBD2 (6 bases). The source of this sequence is a man aged 45 to 65 with acute or convalescent COVID-19. This CDR3 reads CASSTGLTGYEQYF. The CDR3 bases are TGCGCCAGCAGCACCGGACTAACGGGGTACGAGCAGTACTTC.